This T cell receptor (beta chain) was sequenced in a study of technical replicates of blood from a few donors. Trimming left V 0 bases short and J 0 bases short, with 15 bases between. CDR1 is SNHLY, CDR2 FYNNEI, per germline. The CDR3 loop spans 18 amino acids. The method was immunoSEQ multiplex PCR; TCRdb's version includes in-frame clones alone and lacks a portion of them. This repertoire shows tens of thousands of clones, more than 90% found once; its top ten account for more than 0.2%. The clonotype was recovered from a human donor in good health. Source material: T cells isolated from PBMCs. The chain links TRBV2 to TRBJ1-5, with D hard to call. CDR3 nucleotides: TGTGCCAGCAGTGAAGCGCTGAAGTGGGAGCTTAGCAATCAGCCCCAGCATTTT. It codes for CASSEALKWELSNQPQHF. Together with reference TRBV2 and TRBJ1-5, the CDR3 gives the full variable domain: EPEVTQTPSHQVTQMGQEVILRCVPISNHLYFYWYRQILGQKVEFLVSFYNNEISEKSEIFDDQFSVERPDGSNFTLKIRSTKLEDSAMYFCASSEALKWELSNQPQHFGDGTRLSIL.